The 5 T cell receptor beta chains reported below all come from one sample, sequenced in a study of cytomegalovirus exposure and HLA in healthy donors. The PCR was carried out with 60 Vbeta primers and 13 Jbeta primers. The protocol was immunoSEQ multiplex PCR, while the TCRdb copy is restricted to in-frame clones and leaves out a portion. The sample contains about 120,000 clones, 77% of which appear only once. The sequencing input was PBMCs. Source of these receptors: a man aged 35 to 55 in good health and CMV-seropositive.

This clone was found a few times. At one boundary the junction diverges from the germline segment, which might be a read error. V is TRBV6-1 and J is TRBJ2-7; D perhaps matches TRBD1 (5 bases). This CDR3 is 11 amino acids long. The germline V gene has CDR1 MNHNS and CDR2 SASEGT. For the CDR3, the DNA is TGTGCCAGCAGTGAGTCTAGGACACCGTTCTTC. Its protein is CASSESRTPFF.

The chain combines TRBV5-1 with TRBJ1-2; the D is unclear. Germline assignment: CDR1 SGHRS and CDR2 YFSETQ. V lost 4 bases and J 6 bases, leaving 10 bases between the germline ends. The CDR3 contains 12 residues. CDR3 in amino acids: CASSAQLDGYTF. CDR3 sequence (DNA): TGCGCCAGCAGCGCCCAACTCGATGGCTACACCTTC.

V usage is TRBV7-2 and J usage is TRBJ2-1, with 7 nucleotides matching TRBD1. Trimming took 2 bases from V and 7 from J; bases not matched to a gene: 8. Germline lookup yields CDR1 SGHTA and CDR2 FQGNSA. The CDR3 consists of 15 residues. CDR3 protein: CASSLQQGIRNEQFF. The DNA for the CDR3 is TGTGCCAGCAGCTTACAACAGGGGATTAGGAATGAGCAGTTCTTC. The whole variable domain, remainder taken from reference TRBV7-2 and TRBJ2-1, is GAGVSQSPSNKVTEKGKDVELRCDPISGHTALYWYRQSLGQGLEFLIYFQGNSAPDKSGLPSDRFSAERTGGSVSTLTIQRTQQEDSAVYLCASSLQQGIRNEQFFGPGTRLTVL.

The V call is TRBV28, the J call TRBJ2-5, with D possibly matching TRBD1 (6 bases). The CDR3 totals 14 residues. The V end lost 6 bases, the J end lost 2 bases, and 13 bases lay between the germline ends. Germline CDR1 reads MDHEN; CDR2 reads SYDVKM. CDR3 DNA sequence: TGTGCCAGCAGCCTGGGGACACCTCAAGAGACCCAGTACTTC. Translated, it gives CASSLGTPQETQYF.

The chain uses TRBV6-5 and TRBJ1-1, with 7 bases aligning to TRBD1. CDR3 size: 14 residues. In germline, CDR1 is MNHEY, CDR2 SVGAGI. V shed 5 bases, J shed 3 bases, and the junction held 6 bases outside the gene matches. CDR3 region: CASSTGQLYTEAFF. As DNA, the CDR3 is TGTGCCAGCAGTACGGGACAGCTGTACACTGAAGCTTTCTTT.